These 28 T cell receptor beta chains were all obtained from the same sample, sequenced in a study of OX40 agonist ivuxolimab in advanced cancers. Profiled with immunoSEQ multiplex PCR; TCRdb holds only in-frame clones, not every one. The data contain some 25,000 clones, around three quarters of them singletons. The source was CD4+ or CD8+ T cells sorted from blood, collected in a trial of the OX40 agonist ivuxolimab. The receptors come from an adult with an advanced solid tumor such as melanoma, head and neck, liver or kidney cancer.

In its sample, this clone was seen a few times. The V and J genes are TRBV27 and TRBJ1-4; 9 bases fit TRBD1. The germline gives CDR1 MNHEY, CDR2 SMNVEV (reference sequence). The junction had 9 bases not matched to a gene; V was cut back by 6 bases and J by 7 bases. The CDR3 is 15 residues long. The CDR3 coding sequence is TGTGCCAGCAGAAAAACGACAGGGGGATCTGAAAAACTGTTTTTT. Encoded protein: CASRKTTGGSEKLFF.

The chain combines TRBV30 with TRBJ2-6; D not resolved. The CDR3 length is 19 residues. Trimming took 2 bases from V and 0 from J, leaving 20 bases between them. CDR1 is GTSNPN, CDR2 SVGIG, per germline (reference sequence). This CDR3 reads CAWSWALGLQNSGANVLTF. CDR3 DNA sequence: TGTGCCTGGAGTTGGGCCTTGGGTCTCCAAAACTCTGGGGCCAACGTCCTGACTTTC.

The genes are TRBV5-6 and TRBJ2-7; D might be TRBD2 (5 bases). V was trimmed by 4 bases and J by 6 bases, leaving 20 bases between them. Germline CDR1 and CDR2: SGHDT and YYEEEE. The CDR3 totals 15 residues. The CDR3 DNA reads as TGTGCCAGCAGCGGACCCGCTGCCCTCGCGGGCGAGCAGTACTTC. This gives the protein CASSGPAALAGEQYF.

The V gene is TRBV27, the J gene TRBJ1-4; D possibly corresponds to TRBD1 (6 bases). Germline lookup yields CDR1 MNHEY and CDR2 SMNVEV (reference sequence). The CDR3 is 15 residues long. The V end lost 0 bases, the J end lost 8 bases, and 13 bases lay between the germline ends. The chain's CDR3 is CASSLSGGLWEKLFF. The DNA for the CDR3 is TGTGCCAGCAGTTTATCGGGGGGGCTATGGGAAAAACTGTTTTTT.

The chain has TRBV4-3 and TRBJ2-7, with TRBD1 identical over 9 bases. Trimming took 1 base from V and 0 from J; bases not matched to a gene: 4. The V gene's germline CDR1 is LGHNA and CDR2 YSLEER. CDR3 length: 16 residues. CDR3 DNA: TGCGCCAGCAGCCAAGGACCGGGACAGGGCTCCTACGAGCAGTACTTC. Amino acid sequence: CASSQGPGQGSYEQYF.

The V gene is TRBV25-1, the J gene TRBJ1-1; 9 nucleotides line up with TRBD1. Germline CDR1 MGHDK, CDR2 SYGVNS. Trimming removed 4 bases from V and 4 bases from J; junction bases left unmatched: 1. The CDR3 loop spans 13 amino acids. This chain's CDR3 is CASSGTGATEAFF. The DNA of the CDR3 is TGTGCCAGCAGTGGGACAGGGGCCACTGAAGCTTTCTTT.

The chain carries TRBV5-3 and TRBJ1-2; 7 bases align to TRBD1. TRBV5-3 is recorded as an ORF, its role being uncertain. CDR3 length: 14 residues. V lost 10 bases to trimming and J lost 2 bases; unmatched junction nucleotides: 11. The CDR3 nucleotides read TGTGCCGGCCTTGGGGCAGGGGGGAACTATGGCTACACCTTC. The encoded protein is CAGLGAGGNYGYTF.

This clone is medium-sized by share. V gene TRBV9 combines with J gene TRBJ2-7, with 9 bases aligning to TRBD1. The germline V gene encodes CDR1 SGDLS and CDR2 YYNGEE. The CDR3 covers 14 residues. V dropped 2 bases and J dropped 5; count of bases not matched to a gene: 5. The CDR3 protein is CASSVGQGSDEQYF. The CDR3 DNA is TGTGCCAGCAGCGTGGGACAGGGTAGCGACGAGCAGTACTTC. Based on the CDR3 plus reference TRBV9 and TRBJ2-7, the full variable domain is DSGVTQTPKHLITATGQRVTLRCSPRSGDLSVYWYQQSLDQGLQFLIQYYNGEERAKGNILERFSAQQFPDLHSELNLSSLELGDSALYFCASSVGQGSDEQYFGPGTRLTVT.

This clone was detected only once. The chain uses TRBV5-1 and TRBJ1-1; no reliable D call. V lost 6 bases, J lost 3 bases, and 15 bases lay in between. The CDR3 totals 14 residues. Germline V CDR1 and CDR2: SGHRS, YFSETQ. CDR3 coding DNA: TGCGCCAGCAACGGACGGGGTCCCGACACTGAAGCTTTCTTT. Encoded protein: CASNGRGPDTEAFF.

This chain links TRBV10-3 with TRBJ1-4; unclear D gene. With 2 bases removed from V and 5 bases from J, the gap between germline ends came to 3 bases. The CDR3 consists of 12 residues. Germline CDR1 and CDR2: ENHRY and SYGVKD. The CDR3 sequence is CAISEDNEKLFF. Written as DNA, the CDR3 is TGTGCCATCAGTGAGGACAATGAAAAACTGTTTTTT.

The rearrangement joins TRBV11-2 to TRBJ2-5; 10 positions match TRBD2. Trimming took 4 bases from V and 2 from J; bases not matched to a gene: 4. Germline CDR1 is SGHAT and CDR2 is FQNNGV. This CDR3 is built from 15 residues. The DNA for the CDR3 is TGTGCCAGCAGCTCTTCTAGCGGGGGTCAAGAGACCCAGTACTTC. This sequence encodes CASSSSSGGQETQYF.

This sequence joins TRBV7-9 and TRBJ2-7; TRBD1 agrees at 11 bases. CDR1 and CDR2 from the germline V gene are SEHNR and FQNEAQ (reference sequence). The CDR3 has 14 amino acids. With 6 bases clipped from V and 5 bases from J, the junction kept 6 bases outside the gene matches. The CDR3 loop reads CASSWDRGYHEQYF. CDR3 sequence (DNA): TGTGCCAGCAGTTGGGACAGGGGGTACCACGAGCAGTACTTC.

The chain links TRBV21-1 to TRBJ2-3; TRBD1, as called in the table, went unchecked against the DNA. TRBV21-1 counts as a pseudogene. The CDR3 is made up of 16 amino acids. CDR3 DNA: TGTGCCAGCAGCAAAGAGAGGACAGGTAGCACAGATACGCAGTATTTT. It translates to CASSKERTGSTDTQYF.

V and J are TRBV18 and TRBJ2-1; 9 positions agree with TRBD2. Germline CDR1 is KGHSH and CDR2 is LQKENI. The CDR3 sequence is 17 residues long. V was pared by 0 bases and J by 3 bases, with 6 bases of the junction left unmatched. CDR3 nucleotides: TGTGCCAGCTCACCACCCGATGGACTAGCGAGCTACAATGAGCAGTTCTTC. Its translation: CASSPPDGLASYNEQFF. The full variable domain, its missing parts supplied by reference TRBV18 and TRBJ2-1, is NAGVMQNPRHLVRRRGQEARLRCSPMKGHSHVYWYRQLPEEGLKFMVYLQKENIIDESGMPKERFSAEFPKEGPSILRIQQVVRGDSAAYFCASSPPDGLASYNEQFFGPGTRLTVL.

The gene calls are TRBV6-5 and TRBJ2-1; 8 bases align to TRBD2. The CDR3 is made up of 15 amino acids. The germline gives CDR1 MNHEY, CDR2 SVGAGI. J gave up 2 bases and V 10 bases, and 10 bases lay outside the gene matches. The CDR3 DNA sequence: TGTGCCACCTGCGGGGCGGGGGGACCCTACAATGAGCAGTTCTTC. This sequence encodes CATCGAGGPYNEQFF.

The CDR3 loop is CASSVDSGGYGYTF. CDR3 coding DNA: TGTGCCAGCAGCGTAGACTCAGGGGGATATGGCTACACCTTC. The chain links TRBV9 to TRBJ1-2, with 7 bases fitting TRBD1. Per the germline V gene, CDR1 is SGDLS and CDR2 is YYNGEE. The CDR3 runs to 14 residues. V was clipped by 0 bases and J by 5 bases; unmatched bases: 4.

This chain joins TRBV27 and TRBJ2-4; D unresolved. V was pared by 10 bases and J by 1 base, with 8 bases between. Per the germline V gene, CDR1 is MNHEY and CDR2 is SMNVEV (reference sequence). The length of the CDR3 is 12 residues. CDR3 amino acids: CATTGAKNIQYF. The CDR3 DNA reads as TGTGCCACCACGGGTGCCAAAAACATTCAGTACTTC.

J is TRBJ2-3 and V is TRBV5-1; 7 bases fit TRBD1. Germline CDR1 and CDR2: SGHRS and YFSETQ. The CDR3 has 15 residues. V was pared by 4 bases and J by 4 bases, with 9 bases of the junction left unmatched. The CDR3 nucleotides read TGCGCCAGCAGCCAGACAGGGCAAGTGCCAGATACGCAGTATTTT. This translates into CASSQTGQVPDTQYF.

The V call is TRBV6-5, the J call TRBJ2-5, with TRBD1 matching over 9 bases. Germline values: CDR1 MNHEY, CDR2 SVGAGI. CDR3 length: 15 residues. The V and J ends lost 6 bases and 5 bases, in that order; junction bases with no gene match: 10. The CDR3: CASSLRQGEWETQYF. CDR3 DNA: TGTGCCAGCAGCCTACGACAGGGGGAATGGGAGACCCAGTACTTC.

The V and J genes are TRBV4-3 and TRBJ2-5; a weak D match, TRBD2 (6 bases). The CDR3 length is 17 residues. Germline V gene sequence: CDR1 LGHNA, CDR2 YSLEER. Trimming removed 0 bases from V and 3 bases from J, with 17 bases in between. The CDR3 sequence: CASSQDRYRDLKETQYF. CDR3 DNA sequence: TGCGCCAGCAGCCAAGATCGATACCGGGACTTGAAAGAGACCCAGTACTTC.

The chain joins TRBV11-2 to TRBJ1-2; 7 positions agree with TRBD1. The CDR3 consists of 15 residues. With 1 base clipped from V and 7 bases from J, the junction kept 9 bases outside the gene matches. Germline CDR1 SGHAT, CDR2 FQNNGV. The DNA for the CDR3 is TGTGCCAGCAGCTTAGTCCTGCCGCAGGGGGGTGGCTACACCTTC. This translates into CASSLVLPQGGGYTF.

This CDR3 reads CASSWRSSGGSYEQYF. The CDR3, as DNA: TGCGCCAGCAGCTGGCGGTCTAGCGGAGGCTCCTACGAGCAGTACTTC. This chain joins TRBV5-1 and TRBJ2-7; 7 positions agree with TRBD2. The CDR3 has 16 residues. Looked up from germline, CDR1 is SGHRS and CDR2 is YFSETQ. Germline trimming cut 3 bases from V and 0 bases from J; bases unmatched to any gene: 9.

V and J are TRBV6-1 and TRBJ2-6; unclear D gene. V was clipped by 5 bases and J by 9 bases, with 5 bases between them. Germline values: CDR1 MNHNS, CDR2 SASEGT. The length of the CDR3 is 11 residues. The CDR3 DNA follows: TGTGCCAGCAGTTACGGCAACGTCCTGACTTTC. It translates to CASSYGNVLTF.

On this clone itself: Its ends do not fully match the called genes, so a read error is possible. Within the sample, other DNA sequences also encode this same CDR3. The chain carries TRBV5-4 and TRBJ1-1; no definite D call. Germline V gives CDR1 SGHNT, CDR2 YYREEE (reference sequence). The CDR3 extends over 18 amino acids. CDR3 coding DNA: TGCGCCAGCAGCCAAGATCCGGGGAAAACGGTTATGAACACTGAAGCTTTCTTT. Translating it yields CASSQDPGKTVMNTEAFF.

The chain recombines TRBV19 with TRBJ2-7; 8 positions agree with TRBD1. CDR1 is LNHDA, CDR2 SQIVND, per germline (reference sequence). J lost 6 bases, V lost 7 bases, and 14 bases had no gene match. The CDR3 is 15 amino acids. The CDR3 loop reads CASTHGGRGPREQYF. CDR3 sequence (DNA): TGTGCCAGTACCCACGGTGGCAGGGGGCCTCGCGAGCAGTACTTC. The full variable domain, completed using reference TRBV19 and TRBJ2-7, is DGGITQSPKYLFRKEGQNVTLSCEQNLNHDAMYWYRQDPGQGLRLIYYSQIVNDFQKGDIAEGYSVSREKKESFPLTVTSAQKNPTAFYLCASTHGGRGPREQYFGPGTRLTVT.

The rearrangement joins TRBV2 to TRBJ2-7, with D tentatively TRBD1 or TRBD2 (5 bases each). Trimming removed 6 bases at V and 2 bases at J, with 8 bases between. This CDR3 contains 12 residues. CDR1 and CDR2 from the germline V gene are SNHLY and FYNNEI. The CDR3 nucleotides are TGTGCCAGCAGCTTGGGGGCCTACGAGCAGTACTTC. Translated, it gives CASSLGAYEQYF.

The rearrangement links TRBV19 to TRBJ1-3, with a tentative D call TRBD1 (6 bases). The CDR3 is made up of 16 amino acids. Germline V gene sequence: CDR1 LNHDA, CDR2 SQIVND (reference sequence). V lost 3 bases and J lost 0, with 12 bases in between. This chain's CDR3 is CASSMDSLLSGNTIYF. The DNA of the CDR3 is TGTGCCAGTAGTATGGACAGCCTACTCTCTGGAAACACCATATATTTT.

By share, this clone counts as medium-sized. The chain employs TRBV4-1 and TRBJ2-4; 8 bases are shared with TRBD1. V shed 3 bases and J 6 bases; nucleotides not matched to a gene: 7. The CDR3 has 15 residues. Germline V gives CDR1 MGHRA, CDR2 YSYEKL. Written as DNA, the CDR3 is TGCGCCAGCAGCCACATCAGGACAGGGTCAAACATTCAGTACTTC. Translation: CASSHIRTGSNIQYF.